Following are 10 T cell receptor beta chains from one sample sequenced in a study of T cells expressing NK-cell markers. TCRdb processed the 5' RACE reads again and assigns one entry to each CDR3 protein, with no DNA. The sample includes more than 90,000 distinct CDR3 sequences. Source material: blood T cells: a sorted CD56 or NKG2C T cell subset, CD4+ or CD8+ T cells, or bulk PBMC T cells (not recorded which). All receptors come from a woman between 18 and 69 years old in good health.

The rearrangement links TRBV14 to TRBJ2-3; there is no DNA to check the TCRdb D call of TRBD1. The CDR3 covers 14 residues. Germline V gives CDR1 SGHDN, CDR2 FVKESK. The CDR3 reads CASSHALPPDTQYF.

The chain employs TRBV19 and TRBJ2-3. The germline V gene encodes CDR1 LNHDA and CDR2 SQIVND (reference sequence). This CDR3 is built from 16 residues. CDR3 residues: CASSIGSGASTDTQYF.

J is TRBJ1-1 and V is TRBV9. Germline V gives CDR1 SGDLS, CDR2 YYNGEE. The CDR3 contains 13 residues. The CDR3 sequence: CASSGGGGAEAFF.

The chain recombines TRBV20-1 with TRBJ2-1; TCRdb outputs TRBD2, but without DNA this stays unchecked. This CDR3 contains 16 residues. Germline CDR1 DFQATT, CDR2 SNEGSKA (reference sequence). CDR3 loop: CSARDRRAGRYNEQFF.

The rearrangement links TRBV6-2 or TRBV6-3 to TRBJ2-2; the D call of TRBD2 rests on TCRdb alone, since no DNA is present to check it. The CDR3 loop spans 21 amino acids. CDR1 and CDR2 (germline): MNHEY, SVGEGT. This CDR3 is CASSYSGLAGVSQVGTGELFF.

The J gene is TRBJ2-1, the V gene TRBV5-1; TCRdb's D call, TRBD2, is unchecked because there is no DNA. The CDR3 runs to 16 residues. Germline CDR1 reads SGHRS; CDR2 reads YFSETQ. The CDR3 is CASSLGLAGDYNEQFF.

V gene TRBV4-3 combines with J gene TRBJ2-7. The CDR3 consists of 14 residues. Germline CDR1 and CDR2: LGHNA and YSLEER. CDR3: CASSQDNDGYEQYF.

The rearrangement joins TRBV15 to TRBJ1-6; absent DNA, TCRdb's TRBD1 call cannot be checked. Looked up from germline, CDR1 is LNHNV and CDR2 is YYDKDF (reference sequence). This CDR3 region has 17 residues. The CDR3 reads CATPSGGLPSYNSPLHF.

The chain carries TRBV6-2 or TRBV6-3 and TRBJ1-4; the TRBD1 assignment by TCRdb is unverifiable without DNA. Germline V gives CDR1 MNHEY, CDR2 SVGEGT. The CDR3 consists of 17 residues. This chain's CDR3 is CASSYSTTGDINEKLFF.

The chain is built from TRBV29-1 and TRBJ1-5; checking the TCRdb D call of TRBD1 is not possible without DNA. The germline CDR1 and CDR2 sequences are SQVTM and ANQGSEA. The CDR3 has 13 amino acids. The chain's CDR3 is CSVGTGLNQPQHF.